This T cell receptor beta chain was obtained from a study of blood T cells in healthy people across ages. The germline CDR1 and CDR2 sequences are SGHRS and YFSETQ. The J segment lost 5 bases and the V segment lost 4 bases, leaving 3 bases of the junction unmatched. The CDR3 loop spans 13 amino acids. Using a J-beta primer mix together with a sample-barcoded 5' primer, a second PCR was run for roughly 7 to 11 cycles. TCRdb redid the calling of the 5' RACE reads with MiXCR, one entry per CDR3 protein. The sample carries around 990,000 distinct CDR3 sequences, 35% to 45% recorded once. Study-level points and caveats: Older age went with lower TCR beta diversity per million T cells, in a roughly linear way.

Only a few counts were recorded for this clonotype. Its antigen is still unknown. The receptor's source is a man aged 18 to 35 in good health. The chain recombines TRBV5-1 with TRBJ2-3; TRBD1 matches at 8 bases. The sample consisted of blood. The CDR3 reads CASSPDRGDTQYF. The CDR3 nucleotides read TGCGCCAGCAGCCCAGACAGGGGAGATACGCAGTATTTT.